The clone carrying this T cell receptor (beta chain) was detected only once. This sample was taken from a study of blood T cell repertoires in COVID-19. In the authors' methods: Amplification with reference gene primers provided the estimates of nucleated cell counts. The protocol was immunoSEQ multiplex PCR, while the TCRdb copy is restricted to in-frame clones and leaves out a portion. V and J calls and clone size are as listed in that table; D and trimming were resolved from the DNA. The sample carries some 180,000 clones, 85% to 90% recorded once. Clinical histories supplied by participants themselves formed the basis of cohort assignment. This CDR3 spans 12 amino acids. V dropped 3 bases and J dropped 7 bases, with 7 bases sitting between them.

The V call is TRBV12-3 or TRBV12-4, the J call TRBJ1-5; D unclear. The TCR originated in a woman aged 40-49 years in a cohort exposed to, infected with or recovered from COVID-19 (not recorded which). The sequenced material came from PBMCs or T cells enriched from blood (not recorded which). The CDR3 DNA reads TGTGCCAGCAGTTTTGGTGGCCAGCCCCAGCATTTT. This codes for CASSFGGQPQHF.